A selection of T cell receptor beta chains follows, all from one sample in a study of T cell changes during pregnancy in multiple sclerosis. Method: immunoSEQ multiplex PCR; TCRdb's copy keeps in-frame clones and lacks some. The sample holds roughly 70,000 clones, around 92% seen once. This material consisted of peripheral blood, taken before pregnancy. These receptors all come from a female donor with multiple sclerosis, enrolled in a pregnancy study. The CDR3 runs from the conserved cysteine through the conserved F or W. Each record gives: V gene, J gene, D gene, clone size, CDR3 DNA, CDR3 protein. D genes are given only for firm matches. Rows may omit the clone size; those that give it use once, few, many or a size class.

>TRBV18|TRBJ2-3|NA|NA
TGTGCCAGCTCACCTTCGGGGATAAGCGGAGATACGCAGTATTTT
CASSPSGISGDTQYF
>TRBV7-2|TRBJ1-4|TRBD1|NA
TGTGCCAGCAGCTCGGACAGGGGGAGTCGTGAAAAACTGTTTTTT
CASSSDRGSREKLFF
>TRBV18|TRBJ1-2|NA|NA
TGTGCCAGCTCCACGACACCCGACTATGGCTACACCTTC
CASSTTPDYGYTF
>TRBV7-6|TRBJ2-6|NA|NA
TGTGCCAGCAGCCCCGTTCGCCTGCGCTCTGGGGCCAACGTCCTGACTTTC
CASSPVRLRSGANVLTF
>TRBV14|TRBJ2-1|TRBD2|once
TGTGCCAGCAGCCAAGATAATCTAGCGGGAGCTCTTGAGCAGTTCTTC
CASSQDNLAGALEQFF
>TRBV7-2|TRBJ2-7|TRBD2|NA
TGTGCCAGCAGCCCTAAACTAGCGGGGGCCCTCGAGCAGTACTTC
CASSPKLAGALEQYF
>TRBV20-1|TRBJ2-5|NA|NA
TGCAGTGCTAGAGAACTTGAGGCCCAGTACTTC
CSARELEAQYF
>TRBV4-3|TRBJ2-2|NA|once
TGCGCCAGCAGCGCAAGATGGGAGCATGCCACCGGGGAGCTGTTTTTT
CASSARWEHATGELFF
>TRBV27|TRBJ2-6|NA|NA
TGTGCCAGCAGTCCGAGATGGACAAATGGGGCCAACGTCCTGACTTTC
CASSPRWTNGANVLTF
>TRBV28|TRBJ2-2|TRBD1|NA
TGTGCCAGCAGTTTGGTCGGGACAGGGGGCATCGGGGAGCTGTTTTTT
CASSLVGTGGIGELFF
>TRBV29-1|TRBJ2-6|TRBD1|NA
TGCAGCGTACCGGGACAGGGATTGTTTGGGGCCAACGTCCTGACTTTC
CSVPGQGLFGANVLTF
>TRBV13|TRBJ2-1|NA|NA
TGTGCCAGCAGCTTGTATTGGGTCGGGAGTCGGAATGAGCAGTTCTTC
CASSLYWVGSRNEQFF
>TRBV7-7|TRBJ2-5|NA|NA
TGTGCTAGCAGCTTAGTACCAGGGCCCCAAGAGACCCAGTACTTC
CASSLVPGPQETQYF
>TRBV9|TRBJ2-7|TRBD1|NA
TGTGCCAGCAGTCCGGCGGGACAGGGTTTCGGCGAGCAGTACTTC
CASSPAGQGFGEQYF
>TRBV25-1|TRBJ1-2|NA|NA
TGTGCCAGCAGTGGTGGCCTTTTTGTCACCTTC
CASSGGLFVTF
>TRBV5-6|TRBJ2-1|NA|NA
TGTGCCAGCGGCCCAAGGGCGGGACCCTACAATGAGCAGTTCTTC
CASGPRAGPYNEQFF
>TRBV4-1|TRBJ1-3|NA|NA
TGCGCCAGCAGCCAAGTGGTTGGGACAAACTCTGGAAACACCATATATTTT
CASSQVVGTNSGNTIYF
>TRBV6-5|TRBJ2-1|TRBD2|NA
TGTGCCAGCAGTGCCACTAGCGGGATTAGTAATGAGCAGTTCTTC
CASSATSGISNEQFF
>TRBV4-3|TRBJ1-2|TRBD1|NA
TGCGCCAGCAGCCAATACACAGGGGCGGTCTATGGCTACACCTTC
CASSQYTGAVYGYTF
>TRBV27|TRBJ2-5|TRBD1|once
TGTGCCAGCAGCCCACAGGGGATGGGGGAGACCCAGTACTTC
CASSPQGMGETQYF
>TRBV6-1|TRBJ2-7|TRBD2|once
TGTGCCAGCAGTGAACTAGCGGGAGGCCTTGGAACCTACGAGCAGTACTTC
CASSELAGGLGTYEQYF
>TRBV15|TRBJ2-7|TRBD1|NA
TGTGCCACCAGCAGAGCGGGACAGGGGCCCACCTACGAGCAGTACTTC
CATSRAGQGPTYEQYF
>TRBV11-3|TRBJ1-2|NA|NA
TGTGCCAGCAGCTTAAACTCCAACTATGGCTACACCTTC
CASSLNSNYGYTF
>TRBV27|TRBJ2-3|TRBD2|once
TGTGCCAGCAGTTTGGGGGCATCTTATGGACTAGCGGGAGGACGACCCACAGATACGCAGTATTTT
CASSLGASYGLAGGRPTDTQYF
>TRBV5-6|TRBJ2-3|NA|NA
TGTGCCAGCAGCTTGGTGAGGAGCACAGATACGCAGTATTTT
CASSLVRSTDTQYF
>TRBV19|TRBJ1-2|NA|NA
TGTGCCAGTATCACCGCGGGGGGGGCGCGGTATGGCTACACCTTC
CASITAGGARYGYTF
>TRBV6-6|TRBJ2-5|TRBD2|NA
TGTGCCAGCAGCCAAGGACTAGCGGGAGCACAAGAGACCCAGTACTTC
CASSQGLAGAQETQYF
>TRBV5-5|TRBJ1-3|NA|NA
TGTGCCAGCAGCCCAGAGTTTTCAAGGAGCTCTGGAAACACCATATATTTT
CASSPEFSRSSGNTIYF
>TRBV18|TRBJ2-7|NA|NA
TGTGCCAGCTCATCGGACAGAGCCTACGAGCAGTACTTC
CASSSDRAYEQYF
>TRBV4-1|TRBJ1-3|NA|NA
TGCGCCAGCAGCCAAGGTACAGGCTCTGGAAACACCATATATTTT
CASSQGTGSGNTIYF
>TRBV7-8|TRBJ1-2|NA|NA
TGTGCCAGCAGCTTAGAATCGGTTGTAACCAGGTTGTATGGCTACACCTTC
CASSLESVVTRLYGYTF
>TRBV27|TRBJ1-5|NA|NA
TGTGCCAGCAGTTTGTCGAGTACTAATCAGCCCCAGCATTTT
CASSLSSTNQPQHF
>TRBV19|TRBJ2-1|TRBD2|NA
TGTGCCAGCGGACTAGCGGGAGGGCCTTCCTACAATGAGCAGTTCTTC
CASGLAGGPSYNEQFF
>TRBV7-9|TRBJ2-4|TRBD2|NA
TGTGCCAGCAGCTTAGCGGGACTAGCGGGAGGGCAAGGCATTCAGTACTTC
CASSLAGLAGGQGIQYF
>TRBV13|TRBJ2-1|TRBD2|NA
TGTGCCAGCAGCTCGGGGGGGAGCACACAGTTCTTC
CASSSGGSTQFF
>TRBV18|TRBJ2-7|NA|NA
TGTGCCAGCTCACCGCAGGGTAACGAGCAGTACTTC
CASSPQGNEQYF
>TRBV4-1|TRBJ1-2|TRBD1|NA
TGCGCCAGCAGCCAGAGACAGGGTGATATGAACTATGGCTACACCTTC
CASSQRQGDMNYGYTF
>TRBV27|TRBJ2-7|TRBD2|NA
TGTGCCAGCAGCCCTAGCGGGATCTACGAGCAGTACTTC
CASSPSGIYEQYF
>TRBV30|TRBJ2-3|TRBD1|NA
TGTGCCTGGGGGACAGGGGGCGGCACAGATACGCAGTATTTT
CAWGTGGGTDTQYF
>TRBV4-3|TRBJ1-2|TRBD1|NA
TGCGCCAGCAGCCCACCGGGACAGACACTATATGGCTACACCTTC
CASSPPGQTLYGYTF
>TRBV27|TRBJ1-4|TRBD1|NA
TGTGCCAGCCGACAGGGGCTGGCAACTAATGAAAAACTGTTTTTT
CASRQGLATNEKLFF
>TRBV4-2|TRBJ2-1|NA|NA
TGTGCCAGCAGCCAAGGGATGGAGGAAAATGAGCAGTTCTTC
CASSQGMEENEQFF
>TRBV9|TRBJ2-1|NA|NA
TGTGCCAGCAGCGAACTCCGGGGTGAGCAGTTCTTC
CASSELRGEQFF
>TRBV10-3|TRBJ2-3|NA|NA
TGTGCCATCAGTGAGTCGTCAGGGGAAGCAGATACGCAGTATTTT
CAISESSGEADTQYF
>TRBV6-1|TRBJ2-3|TRBD1|NA
TGTGCCAGCAGTGTGGGACAGGGTAGATTGGATACGCAGTATTTT
CASSVGQGRLDTQYF
>TRBV19|TRBJ1-4|NA|NA
TGTGCCAGTAGTATAGAGGGCCCAACTAATGAAAAACTGTTTTTT
CASSIEGPTNEKLFF
>TRBV6-1|TRBJ2-5|TRBD1|NA
TGTGCCAGCAGTGTCCGGACAGGGTCGCAAGAGACCCAGTACTTC
CASSVRTGSQETQYF
>TRBV19|TRBJ1-2|NA|NA
TGTGCCAGTAGTATCTTGACCGGGAGTGTCTATGGCTACACCTTC
CASSILTGSVYGYTF
>TRBV4-1|TRBJ2-3|NA|NA
TGCGCCAGCAGCCAAGTGGGCCCAGATACGCAGTATTTT
CASSQVGPDTQYF
>TRBV2|TRBJ1-4|NA|NA
TGTGCCAGCAGGGCCTACAGGTCATCTAATGAAAAACTGTTTTTT
CASRAYRSSNEKLFF
>TRBV11-3|TRBJ2-3|TRBD1|NA
TGTGCCAGCAGCCCTCCGGGTGGCAGGGGGTTGGATACGCAGTATTTT
CASSPPGGRGLDTQYF
>TRBV11-2|TRBJ2-2|TRBD1|once
TGTGCCAGCAGGCCGCAGGGGGCGTCAACCGGGGAGCTGTTTTTT
CASRPQGASTGELFF
>TRBV27|TRBJ2-2|TRBD2|NA
TGTGCCAGCAGTTTAGCTAGCGGGAGGCCGGGGACCGGGGAGCTGTTTTTT
CASSLASGRPGTGELFF
>TRBV15|TRBJ2-6|TRBD2|NA
TGTGCCACCAGCATTGACCGACTAGCGGGAGGGCTAGGGGCCAACGTCCTGACTTTC
CATSIDRLAGGLGANVLTF
>TRBV28|TRBJ1-2|TRBD1|NA
TGTGCCAGCAGTTTATGGACCCCGGGACAGGGCTATGGCTACACCTTC
CASSLWTPGQGYGYTF
>TRBV6-1|TRBJ1-5|TRBD1|many
TGTGCCAGCAGTGGGGGACAGGACTTCAATCAGCCCCAGCATTTT
CASSGGQDFNQPQHF
>TRBV29-1|TRBJ2-5|NA|NA
TGCAGCGTTGTACTGGGTAGAAGCGGGGAGACCCAGTACTTC
CSVVLGRSGETQYF
>TRBV5-1|TRBJ2-1|TRBD2|NA
TGCGCCAGCAGCTGGGCCCAGCGGGAGGCGGGATATGAGCAGTTCTTC
CASSWAQREAGYEQFF